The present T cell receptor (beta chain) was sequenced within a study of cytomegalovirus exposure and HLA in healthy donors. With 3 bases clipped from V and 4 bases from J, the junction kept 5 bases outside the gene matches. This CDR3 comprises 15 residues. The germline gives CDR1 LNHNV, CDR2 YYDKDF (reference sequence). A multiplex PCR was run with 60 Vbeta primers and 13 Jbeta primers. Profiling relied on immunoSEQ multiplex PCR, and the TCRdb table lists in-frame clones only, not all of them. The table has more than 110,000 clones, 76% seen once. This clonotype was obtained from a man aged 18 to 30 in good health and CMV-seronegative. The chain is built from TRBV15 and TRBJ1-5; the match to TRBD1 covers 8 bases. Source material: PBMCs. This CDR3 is CATSSWTGPNQPQHF. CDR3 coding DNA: TGTGCCACCAGCAGTTGGACAGGGCCGAATCAGCCCCAGCATTTT.